This T cell receptor (beta chain) was found in a study of blood T cells in healthy people across ages. Peripheral blood, ten milliliters per donor, was collected. RNA extraction gave at least 6 micrograms of total RNA per sample. General study points: It was held that the diversity estimates obtained from one million T cells were underestimates. Leaving the PBMCs unsorted stopped any conclusive comparison of naive versus antigen-experienced cells.

The V end lost 8 bases, the J end lost 12 bases, and 23 bases lay between the germline ends. This CDR3 has 15 amino acids. It was with a sample-barcoded 5' primer and a J-beta primer mix that a second PCR of roughly 7 to 12 cycles was run. TCRdb re-analysed the 5' RACE reads in MiXCR, keeping a single row per CDR3 protein. Here the sample spans 700,000 to 850,000 distinct CDR3 sequences, 50% to 65% being singletons. Points on this clonotype: Its antigen remains unknown.

Sequencing used blood. The clonotype comes from a man older than 75 in good health. The chain joins TRBV12-3 or TRBV12-4 to TRBJ2-6; TRBD2 might be the D (6 bases). The chain's CDR3 is CASGWGSSGSRVLTF. Here the CDR3 DNA reads TGTGCCAGCGGTTGGGGGAGTAGCGGTTCGCGCGTCCTGACTTTC.